This T cell receptor beta chain emerged from a study of beta chain bispecific antibodies for T cell cancers listed by TCRdb under 2021. As for the study more broadly: T cells from healthy donors were cocultured with T cell leukemia lines in the presence of bispecific antibodies, after which the depletion of each TRBV family was measured by TRBV sequencing of the surviving cells. Surface TRBV12 (TRBV12-3) was expressed by Jurkat cells, and surface TRBV5-5 was expressed by HPB-ALL cells.

This clonotype was observed a few times. Its cognate antigen has yet to be identified. Within one base of it there is no much larger clone, and no base qualities were kept. Broader findings and caveats from the paper: The TRBV-directed bispecific antibodies appeared to leave every TRBV family member untouched except the targeted genes and the closely related ones. Cross-reactivity of the anti-TRBV5-5 antibody with TRBV5-6 was attributed to high sequence similarity between the two genes. Each sequenced sample mixed leukemia cell line cells with normal T cells, and most targeted TRBV signal came from the leukemia cells rather than normal T cells. Relative to anti-CD19, the TRBV12-3 share of total TRBV signal was reduced by roughly 99% after anti-TRBV12 exposure, whereas a nonsignificant approximately 35% decrease was observed for TRBV12-4.

The CDR3 measures 14 amino acids from cysteine to phenylalanine. Kept here is only the CDR3 DNA, which spans 42 bases and is read in frame from base 1. A distance of 14 bases separates the germline ends of V and J, which lose 0 bases and 8 bases respectively. Reading the germline V gene (reference sequence) gives CDR1 GTSNPN and CDR2 SVGIG. Interpreted using the paper, the treatment or condition label stands for: alpha-V12: anti-TRBV12 scFv linked to anti-CD3 scFv. For two to four days, T cells were expanded from blood mononuclear cells using either the anti-CD3 antibody OKT3 or CD3/CD28 Dynabeads. The anti-TRBV12 bispecific sample was taken from a coculture of Jurkat leukemia cells with normal T cells and was compared with an anti-CD19 bispecific control coculture. Expanded T cells were maintained in RPMI 1640 supplemented with approximately 10% fetal bovine serum, recombinant human IL-2 (roughly 93 IU/ml) and IL-7 (about 4.6 ng/ml). For cocultures, roughly 50,000 normal T cells were combined with roughly 50,000 target cells and bispecific antibody in about 90 ul and incubated for approximately 18 hours at 37 degrees C. Each bispecific antibody was composed of two single-chain variable fragments, which were expressed in a single-chain diabody format with a His tag. The effector T cells were obtained from healthy human donors, with peripheral blood mononuclear cells isolated from leukapheresis samples by Ficoll density gradient centrifugation.

Unique molecular identifier barcodes were incorporated into the libraries and were used for clonotype quantification. Qiagen AllPrep DNA/RNA Micro kits were used to isolate total RNA, and an Agilent TapeStation was used to check RNA quality. TCR beta libraries were built by 5' RACE: cDNA synthesis followed by two PCR steps using TCR beta constant-region gene-specific primers. TCR beta libraries were sequenced on an Illumina MiSeq platform. Concerning the study's data processing: MIGEC, MiXCR and VDJtools were used for read processing. To get a clonotype's frequency, the unique molecular identifiers belonging to that clonotype were divided by all unique molecular identifiers in the sample. Any TRBV gene that IMGT lists as a pseudogene or open reading frame, and is therefore nonfunctional, such as TRBV1, TRBV12-1 and TRBV21, was left out. Clones were called with MiXCR by TCRdb after fastp trimmed the public reads at Q25, and only in-frame beta chains were retained. Each CDR3 protein appears once, grouped with its most common genes and DNA. These V and J calls originate from TCRdb's pipeline instead of the authors' own analysis. Within this sample are about 20,000 distinct CDR3 sequences, with about 2% of them counted one time only. About 4.8% of the sample is in the top ten clones.

The chain is made from TRBV30 and TRBJ2-1; no D gene is confidently identified. The TCR sequence derives from a human donor in good health. Some clones in this sample may be carry-over from other donors' samples. This material consisted of healthy donor T cells cultured with leukemia cells, taken from a culture containing a bispecific antibody targeting TCR Vbeta12. The DNA sequence is TGTGCCTGGAGTGTACTTGGACCTGTGGATGAGCAGTTCTTC. It is translated as CAWSVLGPVDEQFF.